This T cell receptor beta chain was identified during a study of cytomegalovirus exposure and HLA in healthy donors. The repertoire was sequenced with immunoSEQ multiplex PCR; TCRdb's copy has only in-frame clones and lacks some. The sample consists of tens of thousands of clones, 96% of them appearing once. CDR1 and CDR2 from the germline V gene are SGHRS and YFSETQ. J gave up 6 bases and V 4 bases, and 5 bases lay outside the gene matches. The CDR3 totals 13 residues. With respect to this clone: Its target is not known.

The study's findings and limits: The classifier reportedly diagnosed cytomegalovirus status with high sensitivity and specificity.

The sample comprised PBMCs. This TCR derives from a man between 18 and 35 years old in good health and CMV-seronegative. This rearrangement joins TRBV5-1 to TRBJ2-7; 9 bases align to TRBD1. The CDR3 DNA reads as TGCGCCAGCAGCCTGGGACAGGGAGGCGAGCAGTACTTC. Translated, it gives CASSLGQGGEQYF. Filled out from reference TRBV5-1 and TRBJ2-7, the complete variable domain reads KAGVTQTPRYLIKTRGQQVTLSCSPISGHRSVSWYQQTPGQGLQFLFEYFSETQRNKGNFPGRFSGRQFSNSRSEMNVSTLELGDSALYLCASSLGQGGEQYFGPGTRLTVT.